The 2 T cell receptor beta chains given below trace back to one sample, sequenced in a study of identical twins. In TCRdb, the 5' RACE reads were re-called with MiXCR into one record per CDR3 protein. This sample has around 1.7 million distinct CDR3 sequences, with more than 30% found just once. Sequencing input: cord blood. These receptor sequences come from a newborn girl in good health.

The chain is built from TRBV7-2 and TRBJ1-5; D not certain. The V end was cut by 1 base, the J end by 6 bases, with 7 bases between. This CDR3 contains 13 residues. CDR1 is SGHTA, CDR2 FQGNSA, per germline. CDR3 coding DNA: TGTGCCAGCAGCTTAGGCCAGGCTCAGCCCCAGCATTTT. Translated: CASSLGQAQPQHF.

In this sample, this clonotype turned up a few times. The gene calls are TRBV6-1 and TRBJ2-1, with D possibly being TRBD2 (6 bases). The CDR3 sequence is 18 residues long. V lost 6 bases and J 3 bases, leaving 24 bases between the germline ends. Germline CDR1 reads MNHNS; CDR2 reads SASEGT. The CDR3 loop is CASRPLDGGRRDYNEQFF. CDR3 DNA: TGTGCCAGCAGACCCCTGGACGGGGGACGCAGGGACTACAATGAGCAGTTCTTC.